One and the same sample provided the 16 T cell receptor beta chains below, sequenced in a study of cytomegalovirus exposure and HLA in healthy donors. The study ran its PCR with 60 Vbeta and 13 Jbeta primers. Repertoires were generated with immunoSEQ multiplex PCR, while TCRdb's copy carries only in-frame clones and drops some. The sample comprises about 120,000 clones, over 70% of which are singletons, and approximately 8.8% rests with the top ten. Specimen: PBMCs. The receptors derive from a female donor in good health and CMV-seropositive.

The chain recombines TRBV5-4 with TRBJ1-3; tentatively, D is TRBD1 (5 bases). Germline values: CDR1 SGHNT, CDR2 YYREEE (reference sequence). The CDR3 runs to 15 residues. V was trimmed by 4 bases and J by 3 bases, leaving 14 bases between them. CDR3 sequence (DNA): TGTGCCAGCAGCCGGATAGGGGCAGGTGGAAACACCATATATTTT. Its translation: CASSRIGAGGNTIYF.

The chain couples TRBV29-1 to TRBJ2-1; 11 positions match TRBD2. Trimming took 3 bases from V and 3 from J; bases not matched to a gene: 16. The CDR3 covers 19 residues. The V gene's germline CDR1 is SQVTM and CDR2 ANQGSEA. The CDR3 DNA is TGCAGCGTTGATTCCAAGGCGTTAGCGGGGGGGCGAGTCTACAATGAGCAGTTCTTC. It codes for CSVDSKALAGGRVYNEQFF.

This rearrangement joins TRBV28 to TRBJ2-6, with D perhaps matching TRBD1 (5 bases). Germline V lookup: CDR1 MDHEN, CDR2 SYDVKM. The V and J ends lost 5 bases and 0 bases respectively, with 20 bases between them. The CDR3 has 19 residues. Written as DNA, the CDR3 is TGTGCCAGCAGTCCCCATGGGGCAGGAACCTACTCTGGGGCCAACGTCCTGACTTTC. Its translation is CASSPHGAGTYSGANVLTF.

The chain has TRBV7-8 and TRBJ2-3; TRBD1 matches 8 bases. The CDR3 is made up of 15 amino acids. From germline, CDR1 is SGHVS and CDR2 FQNEAQ. Trimming at V came to 5 bases and at J to 4 bases, leaving 8 bases not matched to a gene. The CDR3 DNA reads TGTGCCAGCAGCCCATCGGGACAGGTTCCAGATACGCAGTATTTT. This sequence encodes CASSPSGQVPDTQYF. Full variable domain (remainder filled in from reference TRBV7-8 and TRBJ2-3): GAGVSQSPRYKVAKRGQDVALRCDPISGHVSLFWYQQALGQGPEFLTYFQNEAQLDKSGLPSDRFFAERPEGSVSTLKIQRTQQEDSAVYLCASSPSGQVPDTQYFGPGTRLTVL.

The chain is built from TRBV19 and TRBJ2-1; D is possibly TRBD1 (5 bases). V shed 3 bases and J shed 13 bases, with 13 bases lying between them. This CDR3 has 12 residues. Germline assignment: CDR1 LNHDA and CDR2 SQIVND (reference sequence). CDR3 sequence (DNA): TGTGCCAGTAGTATGAGTCAGGGATTTCAGTTCTTC. This codes for CASSMSQGFQFF. The full variable domain, in which reference TRBV19 and TRBJ2-1 provide the parts outside the CDR3, is DGGITQSPKYLFRKEGQNVTLSCEQNLNHDAMYWYRQDPGQGLRLIYYSQIVNDFQKGDIAEGYSVSREKKESFPLTVTSAQKNPTAFYLCASSMSQGFQFFGPGTRLTVL.

V gene TRBV19 combines with J gene TRBJ2-2; D is perhaps TRBD2 (6 bases). CDR1 and CDR2 (germline): LNHDA, SQIVND (reference sequence). Deletions cut 6 bases from V and 6 bases from J, with 17 bases between. CDR3 size: 15 residues. CDR3 DNA: TGTGCCAGTAGGTGGGGCGGCGGGGAGGCCGGGGAGCTGTTTTTT. Residues: CASRWGGGEAGELFF.

The chain joins TRBV7-6 to TRBJ2-3, with 8 bases aligning to TRBD1. This CDR3 spans 15 amino acids. After removal of 5 bases from V and 7 bases from J, the junction contained 11 bases not matched to a gene. Germline V gene lookup returns CDR1 SGHVS and CDR2 FNYEAQ. The CDR3 reads CASSLGQGGSNTQYF. The DNA for the CDR3 is TGTGCCAGCAGCCTTGGACAGGGAGGCTCGAATACGCAGTATTTT.

The genes are TRBV5-1 and TRBJ2-2, with D perhaps TRBD2 (7 bases). CDR1 is SGHRS and CDR2 is YFSETQ in the germline V gene. The ends were cut back, 2 bases at V and 5 bases at J, with 13 bases in the middle. The CDR3 is 15 residues long. This chain's CDR3 is CASSLGLGGTGELFF. DNA of the CDR3: TGCGCCAGCAGCTTAGGACTAGGGGGGACCGGGGAGCTGTTTTTT.

A single count supports this clone. This sequence joins TRBV6-1 and TRBJ2-1, with TRBD1 as a possible D gene (6 bases). V lost 4 bases to trimming and J lost 2 bases, with 15 bases between them. Germline V CDR1 and CDR2: MNHNS, SASEGT. This CDR3 is built from 16 residues. In DNA form, the CDR3 reads TGTGCCAGCAGTGCAGCGACAGGTAGAACCTACAATGAGCAGTTCTTC. Its translation is CASSAATGRTYNEQFF.

V and J are TRBV11-2 and TRBJ2-5; D is uncertain. V was pared by 5 bases and J by 1 base, with 8 bases between. Germline values: CDR1 SGHAT, CDR2 FQNNGV. The length of the CDR3 is 13 residues. The CDR3, as DNA: TGTGCCAGCAGCCCGCGGATCCAAGAGACCCAGTACTTC. Encoded protein: CASSPRIQETQYF.

The V call is TRBV18, the J call TRBJ2-2; D unclear. Per germline, CDR1 KGHSH and CDR2 LQKENI. V gave up 5 bases and J gave up 1 base, with 5 bases separating them. This CDR3 is built from 13 residues. For the CDR3, the DNA is TGTGCCAGCTCATCAGGGAACACCGGGGAGCTGTTTTTT. Encoded protein: CASSSGNTGELFF.

This clone appeared a few times. The V call is TRBV5-1, the J call TRBJ2-2; TRBD2 agrees at 9 bases. The CDR3 runs to 17 residues. The V gene end was trimmed by 5 bases and the J gene end by 7 bases; junction bases not matched to a gene: 15. The germline V gene has CDR1 SGHRS and CDR2 YFSETQ. The CDR3 DNA is TGCGCCAGCAGTTCCCCCCCTGGCGGGGGGGCCGTCGGGGAGCTGTTTTTT. It yields the protein CASSSPPGGGAVGELFF.

V usage is TRBV10-2 and J usage is TRBJ2-4, with 12 bases aligning to TRBD2. With 4 bases clipped from V and 1 base from J, the junction kept 8 bases outside the gene matches. The germline V gene encodes CDR1 WSHSY and CDR2 SAAADI. This CDR3 is built from 18 residues. CDR3 coding DNA: TGCGCCAGCAGTGCGCCTAGCGGGGGGGCCATGGCCAAAAACATTCAGTACTTC. Translating gives CASSAPSGGAMAKNIQYF.

The rearrangement links TRBV9 to TRBJ1-1; 9 nucleotides align to TRBD1. There are 15 residues in the CDR3. V shed 3 bases and J 3 bases; nucleotides not matched to a gene: 6. Germline loops: CDR1 SGDLS, CDR2 YYNGEE. DNA for the CDR3: TGTGCCAGCAGCGCCCGGACAGGGGCGCACACTGAAGCTTTCTTT. It specifies CASSARTGAHTEAFF.

The chain carries TRBV6-5 and TRBJ2-1, with 10 bases matching TRBD2. V lost 0 bases to trimming and J lost 9 bases; unmatched junction nucleotides: 5. The CDR3 contains 15 residues. The germline V gene encodes CDR1 MNHEY and CDR2 SVGAGI. CDR3 in DNA: TGTGCCAGCAGTTACTCCCCTAGCGGGGGCGTTGAGCAGTTCTTC. It is translated as CASSYSPSGGVEQFF.

V gene TRBV7-2 combines with J gene TRBJ2-6; TRBD2 might be the D (5 bases). The CDR3 has 14 residues. Trimming removed 3 bases at V and 2 bases at J, with 5 bases between. The germline gives CDR1 SGHTA, CDR2 FQGNSA. CDR3 sequence: CASSLGAGANVLTF. The CDR3 nucleotides read TGTGCCAGCAGCTTGGGAGCTGGGGCCAACGTCCTGACTTTC.